Reported below is one TCR beta chain. How the authors handled the data: Reference gene primer amplification yielded estimated nucleated cell counts. This table comes from immunoSEQ multiplex PCR, and its TCRdb copy is limited to in-frame clones, with some not included. That table is the source of V, J and clone size, and D and trimming were worked out from the DNA. The data show approximately 350,000 clones, 75% to 90% seen once. This sample was included in a study of blood T cell repertoires in COVID-19. Turning to the study itself: COVID-19 samples collected from the United States, Italy and Spain covered acute and convalescent phases. T cells, B-cell-depleted T cells, or PBMCs supplied cDNA or gDNA.

While infection was still active, Seattle patients were enrolled and then followed longitudinally. Germline V gene sequence: CDR1 SQVTM, CDR2 ANQGSEA. V lost 1 base to trimming and J lost 3 bases; unmatched junction nucleotides: 3. The CDR3 consists of 13 residues. The receptor comes from a woman aged 55-70 years with COVID-19, enrolled during active disease. The chain uses TRBV29-1 and TRBJ2-7; 7 nucleotides align to TRBD1. What was sequenced was peripheral blood. The DNA for the CDR3 is TGCAGCGTTGAAGTACAGGGGATCTACGAGCAGTACTTC. Protein product: CSVEVQGIYEQYF.